These 31 T cell receptor beta chains were sequenced from one sample in a study of T cell responses to AZD1222 COVID-19 vaccine. The table came from immunoSEQ multiplex PCR; TCRdb's copy has only in-frame clones and leaves some out. The table shows approximately 170,000 clones, with less than 95% occurring only once. The sample in question was peripheral blood, obtained on day 0 of AZD1222 vaccination. These receptors were taken from an adult in good health.

J is TRBJ2-7 and V is TRBV9, with TRBD1 identical over 8 bases. This CDR3 region has 15 residues. CDR1 SGDLS and CDR2 YYNGEE come from the germline V gene. The trim removed 0 bases at V and 1 base at J, leaving 3 bases unmatched. The CDR3 region has the DNA TGTGCCAGCAGCGTAGGTGGGACAGGTTCCTACGAGCAGTACTTC. This translates into CASSVGGTGSYEQYF.

This chain uses TRBV30 with TRBJ2-5; 7 positions agree with TRBD1. This CDR3 comprises 13 residues. V gave up 2 bases and J gave up 4 bases; unmatched junction bases: 4. Germline CDR1 and CDR2: GTSNPN and SVGIG (reference sequence). The CDR3 region has the DNA TGTGCCTGGAGTTCGAGGGGGCGAGAGACCCAGTACTTC. Translated: CAWSSRGRETQYF.

The chain is built from TRBV7-9 and TRBJ1-5; 7 nucleotides line up with TRBD1. Germline V CDR1 and CDR2: SEHNR, FQNEAQ (reference sequence). The CDR3 is made up of 16 amino acids. V was pared by 4 bases and J by 5 bases, with 11 bases of the junction left unmatched. The CDR3 DNA reads TGTGCCAGCAGCTCAGGAAAGACAGGGACCCATCAGCCCCAGCATTTT. Protein sequence: CASSSGKTGTHQPQHF.

V usage is TRBV5-4 and J usage is TRBJ1-1; D may be TRBD1 (5 bases). CDR3 length: 12 residues. With 2 bases removed from V and 10 bases from J, the gap between germline ends came to 12 bases. Germline loops: CDR1 SGHNT, CDR2 YYREEE (reference sequence). CDR3 loop: CASSFEGDAAFF. CDR3 nucleotide sequence: TGTGCCAGCAGCTTCGAAGGGGACGCAGCTTTCTTT.

This clone showed up just a few times. The gene calls are TRBV19 and TRBJ1-6; D gene uncertain. The CDR3 is 16 residues long. Trimming pared 9 bases from V and 5 bases from J, leaving 20 bases between. Germline CDR1 reads LNHDA; CDR2 reads SQIVND (reference sequence). This CDR3 reads CASQRAGMGNNSPLHF. The CDR3 coding sequence is TGTGCCAGCCAAAGAGCAGGAATGGGTAATAATTCACCCCTCCACTTT.

This clone was recorded once. The chain has TRBV9 and TRBJ2-1; TRBD2 might be the D (6 bases). This CDR3 contains 14 residues. Trimming removed 4 bases from V and 5 bases from J, with 13 bases in between. Germline CDR1 and CDR2: SGDLS and YYNGEE. CDR3 sequence: CASSTWGGDNEQFF. The CDR3 region has the DNA TGTGCCAGCAGCACCTGGGGAGGAGACAATGAGCAGTTCTTC.

This clone was seen once. The CDR3 loop is CASSQGPPGTSGTRFF. Written as DNA, the CDR3 is TGTGCCAGCAGCCAAGGGCCTCCTGGGACTAGCGGGACCAGGTTCTTC. This chain connects TRBV7-3 to TRBJ2-1; TRBD2 matches at 13 bases. J was trimmed by 15 bases and V by 5 bases; bases with no gene match: 16. There are 16 residues in the CDR3. Per the germline V gene, CDR1 is SGHTA and CDR2 is FQGTGA.

This clone was counted only a few times. The CDR3 bases are TGCGCCAGCAGCTTGGTGGGGGAGGACAGGGACGAGCAGTACTTC. Its protein product is CASSLVGEDRDEQYF. The chain is built from TRBV5-1 and TRBJ2-7, with TRBD1 identical over 8 bases. Germline lookup yields CDR1 SGHRS and CDR2 YFSETQ. V lost 0 bases, J lost 5 bases, and 7 bases stayed unmatched. The CDR3 consists of 15 residues.

This clone was recorded a few times. The chain links TRBV4-2 to TRBJ2-5, with TRBD2 identical over 8 bases. V gave up 4 bases and J gave up 5 bases; unmatched junction bases: 9. This CDR3 is built from 15 residues. CDR1 and CDR2 from the germline V gene are LGHNA and YNFKEQ. For the CDR3, the DNA is TGTGCCAGCAGCCGATCTGCGGGAGGACGGGAGACCCAGTACTTC. It codes for CASSRSAGGRETQYF.

The rearrangement links TRBV5-1 to TRBJ2-7, with D perhaps matching TRBD1 or TRBD2 (6 bases each). The CDR3 is 14 residues long. Germline CDR1 SGHRS, CDR2 YFSETQ. Trimming stripped 4 bases from V and 4 bases from J, with 15 bases between. The CDR3 DNA reads as TGCGCCAGCAGCCTAACCGGGGGCCTTTACGAGCAGTACTTC. As protein: CASSLTGGLYEQYF.

The gene calls are TRBV28 and TRBJ2-5, with D perhaps TRBD1 (6 bases). The CDR3 consists of 16 residues. Looked up from germline, CDR1 is MDHEN and CDR2 is SYDVKM. The ends were cut back, 2 bases at V and 2 bases at J, with 15 bases in the middle. CDR3 in DNA: TGTGCCAGCAGTTTAGGGGGCCTTGGGGGTCAAGAGACCCAGTACTTC. Translating it yields CASSLGGLGGQETQYF.

The CDR3 DNA sequence: TGTGCCAGCAGCCAAATCCGGGGCACTGAAGCTTTCTTT. Translating it yields CASSQIRGTEAFF. V usage is TRBV7-3 and J usage is TRBJ1-1; D uncertain. V gave up 5 bases and J gave up 4 bases, with 11 bases separating them. There are 13 residues in the CDR3. Per germline, CDR1 SGHTA and CDR2 FQGTGA.

The rearrangement joins TRBV28 to TRBJ1-3; D gene unclear. V lost 6 bases, J lost 0 bases, and 6 bases lay in between. CDR1 is MDHEN and CDR2 is SYDVKM in the germline V gene. This CDR3 has 13 amino acids. In DNA, the CDR3 is TGTGCCAGCAGGGATAACTCTGGAAACACCATATATTTT. Translation gives CASRDNSGNTIYF.

This chain joins TRBV6-1 and TRBJ1-2; D possibly corresponds to TRBD1 (6 bases). The V gene's germline CDR1 is MNHNS and CDR2 SASEGT. Trimming shortened V by 1 base and J by 5 bases, and 11 bases separated the two germline ends. The CDR3 extends over 14 amino acids. The CDR3 loop reads CASSEVGGKYGYTF. The CDR3 DNA follows: TGTGCCAGCAGTGAAGTAGGGGGAAAGTATGGCTACACCTTC.

V gene TRBV7-2 combines with J gene TRBJ2-3; D is uncertain. CDR1 SGHTA and CDR2 FQGNSA come from the germline V gene. The CDR3 length is 12 residues. Deletions cut 0 bases from V and 6 bases from J, with 4 bases between. CDR3 nucleotides: TGTGCCAGCAGCTTAGCGGATGATACGCAGTATTTT. As protein: CASSLADDTQYF.

DNA of the CDR3: TGTGCCAGCAGTTCGACAGGGGATAGGAACACTGAAGCTTTCTTT. Its protein product is CASSSTGDRNTEAFF. V and J are TRBV27 and TRBJ1-1; TRBD1 agrees at 8 bases. V lost 4 bases to trimming and J lost 1 base; unmatched junction nucleotides: 5. Germline CDR1 reads MNHEY; CDR2 reads SMNVEV (reference sequence). The length of the CDR3 is 15 residues.

The chain carries TRBV18 and TRBJ2-5, with a possible D match to TRBD2 (6 bases). The CDR3 has 14 residues. Germline loops: CDR1 KGHSH, CDR2 LQKENI. With 3 bases removed from V and 5 bases from J, the gap between germline ends came to 13 bases. Here the CDR3 reads CASSPGLRGETQYF. The DNA for the CDR3 is TGTGCCAGCTCACCGGGACTCCGTGGGGAGACCCAGTACTTC. Complete variable domain (other parts from reference TRBV18 and TRBJ2-5): NAGVMQNPRHLVRRRGQEARLRCSPMKGHSHVYWYRQLPEEGLKFMVYLQKENIIDESGMPKERFSAEFPKEGPSILRIQQVVRGDSAAYFCASSPGLRGETQYFGPGTRLLVL.

The V and J genes are TRBV28 and TRBJ2-7, with 8 positions matching TRBD1. There are 16 residues in the CDR3. Trimming removed 5 bases from V and 2 bases from J; junction bases left unmatched: 11. In germline, CDR1 is MDHEN, CDR2 SYDVKM. CDR3 in amino acids: CASSTGQGRAPYEQYF. CDR3 sequence (DNA): TGTGCCAGCAGTACAGGACAGGGTCGGGCCCCCTACGAGCAGTACTTC.

The chain couples TRBV6-2 or TRBV6-3 to TRBJ2-5; D unclear. Trimming removed 2 bases at V and 2 bases at J, with 6 bases between. Per germline, CDR1 MNHEY and CDR2 SVGEGT. The CDR3 covers 13 residues. CDR3 coding DNA: TGTGCCAGCAGTTACGGCCATCAAGAGACCCAGTACTTC. Translation gives CASSYGHQETQYF.

This clone was picked up one time. The chain recombines TRBV3-1 (or the pseudogene TRBV3-2) with TRBJ2-7; TRBD1 or TRBD2 may be the D gene (5 bases each). This CDR3 is 12 amino acids long. The germline CDR1 and CDR2 sequences are LGHDT and YNNKEL (reference sequence). The V gene lost 1 base and the J gene lost 7 bases, with 8 bases spanning the gap. CDR3 in amino acids: CASSQGGREQYF. In nucleotides, the CDR3 is TGTGCCAGCAGCCAAGGGGGGAGAGAGCAGTACTTC.

The gene calls are TRBV19 and TRBJ2-7; TRBD2 agrees at 11 bases. Germline values: CDR1 LNHDA, CDR2 SQIVND (reference sequence). The CDR3 covers 15 residues. V dropped 6 bases and J dropped 3; count of bases not matched to a gene: 7. The chain's CDR3 is CASSTGLAEIYEQYF. CDR3 DNA sequence: TGTGCCAGTAGCACGGGACTAGCGGAGATCTACGAGCAGTACTTC. The complete variable domain, with remaining parts taken from reference TRBV19 and TRBJ2-7, reads DGGITQSPKYLFRKEGQNVTLSCEQNLNHDAMYWYRQDPGQGLRLIYYSQIVNDFQKGDIAEGYSVSREKKESFPLTVTSAQKNPTAFYLCASSTGLAEIYEQYFGPGTRLTVT.

Comment on this clone: The sample has other DNA sequences that encode this CDR3 too. V and J are TRBV28 and TRBJ1-2; tentatively, D is TRBD1 (6 bases). This CDR3 region has 13 residues. Trimming stripped 5 bases from V and 4 bases from J, with 11 bases between. Germline V gene lookup returns CDR1 MDHEN and CDR2 SYDVKM. CDR3 nucleotides: TGTGCCAGCAGTCCGGACAGCTTCTATGGCTACACCTTC. Translated: CASSPDSFYGYTF.

V is TRBV25-1 and J is TRBJ2-1; D is possibly TRBD2 (5 bases). CDR3 length equals 14 residues. In germline, CDR1 is MGHDK, CDR2 SYGVNS. V was cut by 3 bases and J by 9 bases, with 15 bases left in between. CDR3 region: CASSDTLGFGEQFF. In nucleotides, the CDR3 is TGTGCCAGCAGTGACACACTAGGATTCGGTGAGCAGTTCTTC.

The V gene is TRBV5-1, the J gene TRBJ2-7; D unclear. The V end lost 7 bases, the J end lost 2 bases, and 16 bases lay between the germline ends. The germline CDR1 and CDR2 sequences are SGHRS and YFSETQ. The CDR3 contains 14 residues. The CDR3 protein is CASGSTLPPYEQYF. DNA for the CDR3: TGCGCCAGCGGTTCCACATTGCCGCCCTACGAGCAGTACTTC.

This clone showed up just once. This sequence joins TRBV29-1 and TRBJ2-7; 8 bases fit TRBD2. Looked up from germline, CDR1 is SQVTM and CDR2 is ANQGSEA. V lost 8 bases, J lost 2 bases, and 8 bases stayed unmatched. This CDR3 region has 13 residues. The CDR3 nucleotides read TGCAGCACATCAGCGGGGGAGGCCTACGAGCAGTACTTC. Its protein product is CSTSAGEAYEQYF.

The chain employs TRBV5-8 and TRBJ2-2; D is ambiguous. V was clipped by 4 bases and J by 5 bases, with 9 bases between them. Germline V gene lookup returns CDR1 SGHTS and CDR2 YDEGEE. The CDR3 consists of 13 residues. The CDR3 DNA sequence: TGTGCCAGCAGCCGGACGAGGACCGGGGAGCTGTTTTTT. Its translation is CASSRTRTGELFF.

The chain is built from TRBV28 and TRBJ2-6; D uncertain. The germline gives CDR1 MDHEN, CDR2 SYDVKM. Trimming removed 3 bases at V and 4 bases at J, with 13 bases between. The CDR3 loop spans 16 amino acids. The CDR3 protein is CASSLGDRAGANVLTF. The CDR3, as DNA: TGTGCCAGCAGTTTGGGCGACCGGGCCGGGGCCAACGTCCTGACTTTC.

The rearrangement uses TRBV2 and TRBJ1-4; unclear D gene. Germline CDR1 reads SNHLY; CDR2 reads FYNNEI. The V and J ends lost 3 bases and 3 bases respectively, with 8 bases between them. This CDR3 is built from 14 residues. The CDR3 sequence: CASSDGRANEKLFF. The CDR3 coding sequence is TGTGCCAGCAGTGACGGACGGGCTAATGAAAAACTGTTTTTT. Filled out from reference TRBV2 and TRBJ1-4, the complete variable domain reads EPEVTQTPSHQVTQMGQEVILRCVPISNHLYFYWYRQILGQKVEFLVSFYNNEISEKSEIFDDQFSVERPDGSNFTLKIRSTKLEDSAMYFCASSDGRANEKLFFGSGTQLSVL.

J is TRBJ1-2 and V is TRBV28; D remains unclear. Germline V CDR1 and CDR2: MDHEN, SYDVKM. CDR3 length: 13 amino acids. Trimming shortened V by 11 bases and J by 0 bases, and 13 bases separated the two germline ends. CDR3 nucleotides: TGTGCCTGTGGGGAGCAGGCTAACTATGGCTACACCTTC. It is translated as CACGEQANYGYTF.

The rearrangement links TRBV20-1 to TRBJ1-2; D is ambiguous. Deletions cut 3 bases from V and 3 bases from J, with 8 bases between. The germline V gene encodes CDR1 DFQATT and CDR2 SNEGSKA (reference sequence). CDR3 size: 12 residues. The CDR3 loop is CSASRTDYGYTF. The CDR3 DNA reads as TGCAGTGCTAGTCGGACGGACTATGGCTACACCTTC.

This clone was detected once. V is TRBV6-5 and J is TRBJ2-1; TRBD1 aligns across 10 bases. V lost 2 bases and J lost 5; bases outside the gene matches: 0. This CDR3 is built from 14 residues. Germline-derived CDR1 and CDR2 are MNHEY and SVGAGI. The CDR3 sequence is CASSYGTGDNEQFF. The CDR3 nucleotides read TGTGCCAGCAGTTACGGGACAGGGGACAATGAGCAGTTCTTC.